This T cell receptor (beta chain) was found in a study of radiotherapy plus CTLA-4 blockade in lung cancer (dated by TCRdb to 2016 to 2018). With regard to the full study: Objective responses occurred in roughly 19% of enrolled patients, and less than 35% achieved disease control.

Focal radiation therapy combined with CTLA-4 blockade (ipilimumab) was tested in patients with chemo-refractory metastatic non-small-cell lung cancer. Broad study findings and their caveats: Early dynamic changes in blood T cell clones, together with increased serum interferon-beta after radiation, were reported as the strongest predictors of response. After treatment with radiotherapy and ipilimumab, TCR clones that originated in tumors expanded in peripheral blood.

From the cysteine through the phenylalanine, the CDR3 covers 16 amino acids. Of the read, only the CDR3 DNA is kept; its 48 bases are in frame from base 1. The junction carries 18 bases between V and J, which are trimmed by 0 bases and 6 bases respectively. CDR1 and CDR2, looked up from the germline V gene, are SGHDN and FVKESK. The protocol used for the library was the immunoSEQ multiplex PCR assay. What TCRdb holds here is the immuneACCESS table cut down to in-frame rearrangements. Part of the clones is not present; checked against another copy, under half of the missing clones reflect an unresolved V gene, and the others are unexplained. The sample data list around 43,000 clones, and about 70% of these were observed just once. In total, the top ten clones hold approximately 10% of the sample. For this clone: Its specific antigen is unknown. Base-call qualities are not available, and no considerably larger clone is one nucleotide away.

This sequence uses TRBV14 and TRBJ2-7; no D gene is confidently identified. The starting material was peripheral blood, obtained from a patient treated with radiotherapy plus ipilimumab. This TCR was recovered from a human donor with non-small cell lung cancer who had stable disease on radiotherapy plus ipilimumab. The CDR3 amino acid sequence is: CASSQDGLGLDGEQYF. At the DNA level, the sequence is TGTGCCAGCAGCCAAGATGGGCTCGGCCTGGATGGCGAGCAGTACTTC.